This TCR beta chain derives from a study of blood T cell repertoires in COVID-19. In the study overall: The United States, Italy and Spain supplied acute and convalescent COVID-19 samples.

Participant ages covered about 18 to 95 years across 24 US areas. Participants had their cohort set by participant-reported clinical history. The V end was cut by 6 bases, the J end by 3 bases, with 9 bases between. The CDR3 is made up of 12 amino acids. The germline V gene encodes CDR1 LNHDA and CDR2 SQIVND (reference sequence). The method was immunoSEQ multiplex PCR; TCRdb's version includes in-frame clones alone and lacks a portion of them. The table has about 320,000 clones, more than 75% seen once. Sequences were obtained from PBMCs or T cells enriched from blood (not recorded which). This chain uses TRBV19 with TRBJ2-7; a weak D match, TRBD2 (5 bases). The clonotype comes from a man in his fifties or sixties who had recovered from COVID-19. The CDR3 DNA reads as TGTGCCAGTAGCACTAGGGACTACGAGCAGTACTTC. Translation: CASSTRDYEQYF.